A selection of T cell receptor beta chains follows, all from one sample in a study of control samples from healthy donors and cancer patients. TCRdb's copy holds only in-frame clones and misses some; the assay was immunoSEQ multiplex PCR. The sample includes 75,000 to 80,000 clones, 89% seen only once; the top ten take approximately 9.8%. The sequenced sample was PBMCs. The receptors originated from a woman aged 45-65 years with colorectal cancer. CDR3s leave out the opening cysteine and the closing phenylalanine or tryptophan.

TRBV19,TRBJ1-4,ASSRGTVAEKLF
TRBV19,TRBJ1-6,ASSPPPRQGHNSPLH
TRBV19,TRBJ1-4,ASSHSKGAREKLF
TRBV5-1,TRBJ2-1,ASSLTSVPYNEQF
TRBV4-3,TRBJ2-1,ASSQEDRVYNEQF
TRBV5-1,TRBJ1-5,ASSEGSDSNQPQH
TRBV24-1,TRBJ2-2,ATSGQGQAGELF
TRBV5-8,TRBJ2-6,ASSLKGAAGANVLT
TRBV7-6,TRBJ1-1,ASGGGSGTEAF
TRBV7-2,TRBJ2-1,ASSSGSRGEQF